This TCR beta chain derives from a study of shared clonotypes between healthy human individuals. The donors were all Caucasian adults (living in Nashville, Tennessee). Produced via immunoSEQ multiplex PCR; TCRdb's table is partial and in-frame only. The table shows approximately 2.5 million clones, with 93% occurring only once. The V gene end was trimmed by 8 bases and the J gene end by 1 base; junction bases not matched to a gene: 0. The CDR3 spans 13 residues. CDR1 is ENHRY, CDR2 SYGVKD, per germline. The chain uses TRBV10-3 and TRBJ2-5; 11 bases align to TRBD1. The specimen was naive CD4+ T cells from PBMCs. Subset noted: CD45RA+ positively selected. This receptor was taken from a man between 18 and 35 years old in good health. Some clones in this sample may be carry-over from other donors' samples. The CDR3 nucleotides read TGTGCCATCGGGACAGGGGGCCAAGAGACCCAGTACTTC. It yields the protein CAIGTGGQETQYF.